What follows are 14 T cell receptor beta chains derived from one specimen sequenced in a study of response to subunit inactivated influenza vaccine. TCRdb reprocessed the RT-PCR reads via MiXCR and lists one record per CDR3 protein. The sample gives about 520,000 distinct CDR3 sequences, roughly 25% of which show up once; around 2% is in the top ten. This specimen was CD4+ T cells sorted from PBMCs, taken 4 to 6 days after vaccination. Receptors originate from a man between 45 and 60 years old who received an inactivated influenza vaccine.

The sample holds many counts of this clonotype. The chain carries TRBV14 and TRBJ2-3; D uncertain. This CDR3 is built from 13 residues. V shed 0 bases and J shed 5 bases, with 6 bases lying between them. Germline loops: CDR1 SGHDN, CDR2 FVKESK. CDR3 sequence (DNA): TGTGCCAGCAGCCAAGATTACCTAGATACGCAGTATTTT. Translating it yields CASSQDYLDTQYF. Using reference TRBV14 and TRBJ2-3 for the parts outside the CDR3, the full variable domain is EAGVTQFPSHSVIEKGQTVTLRCDPISGHDNLYWYRRVMGKEIKFLLHFVKESKQDESGMPNNRFLAERTGGTYSTLKVQPAELEDSGVYFCASSQDYLDTQYFGPGTRLTVL.

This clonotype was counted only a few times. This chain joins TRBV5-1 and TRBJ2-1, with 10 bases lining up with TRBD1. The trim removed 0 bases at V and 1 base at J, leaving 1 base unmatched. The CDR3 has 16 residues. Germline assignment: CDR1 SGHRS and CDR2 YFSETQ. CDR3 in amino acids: CASSLGTGGSYNEQFF. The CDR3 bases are TGCGCCAGCAGCTTGGGGACAGGGGGGTCCTACAATGAGCAGTTCTTC.

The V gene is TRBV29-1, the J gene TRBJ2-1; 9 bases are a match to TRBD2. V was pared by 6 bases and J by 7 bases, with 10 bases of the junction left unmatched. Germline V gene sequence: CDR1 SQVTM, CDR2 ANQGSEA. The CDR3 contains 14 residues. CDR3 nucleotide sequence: TGCAGCGTGGACCTAGCGGGAAGACTTAATGAGCAGTTCTTC. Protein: CSVDLAGRLNEQFF.

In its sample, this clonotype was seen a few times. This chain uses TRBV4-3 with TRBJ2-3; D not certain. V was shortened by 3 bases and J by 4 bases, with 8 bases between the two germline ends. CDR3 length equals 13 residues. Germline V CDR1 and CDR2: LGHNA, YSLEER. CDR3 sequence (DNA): TGCGCCAGCAGCCACTTTAGGTCAGATACGCAGTATTTT. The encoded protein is CASSHFRSDTQYF.

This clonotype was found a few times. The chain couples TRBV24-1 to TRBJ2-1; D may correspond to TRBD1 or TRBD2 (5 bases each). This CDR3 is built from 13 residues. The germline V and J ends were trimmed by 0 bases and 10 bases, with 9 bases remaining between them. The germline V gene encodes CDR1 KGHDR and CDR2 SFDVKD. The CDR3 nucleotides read TGTGCCACCAGTGATTTGCCGGGGCTGGAGCAGTTCTTC. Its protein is CATSDLPGLEQFF.

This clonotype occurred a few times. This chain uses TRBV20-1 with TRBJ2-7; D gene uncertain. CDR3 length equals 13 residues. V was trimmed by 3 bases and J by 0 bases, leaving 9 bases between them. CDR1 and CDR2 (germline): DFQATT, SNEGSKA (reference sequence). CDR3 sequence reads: CSARETGSYEQYF. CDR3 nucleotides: TGCAGTGCTAGGGAGACTGGCTCCTACGAGCAGTACTTC.

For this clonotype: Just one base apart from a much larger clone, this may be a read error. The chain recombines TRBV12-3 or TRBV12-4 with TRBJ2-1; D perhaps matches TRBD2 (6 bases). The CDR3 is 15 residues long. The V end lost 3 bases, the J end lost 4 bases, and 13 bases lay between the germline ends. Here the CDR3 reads CASSFTVGGYNEQFF. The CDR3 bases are TGTGCCAGCAGTTTTACGGTTGGGGGGTACAATGAGCAGTTCTTC.

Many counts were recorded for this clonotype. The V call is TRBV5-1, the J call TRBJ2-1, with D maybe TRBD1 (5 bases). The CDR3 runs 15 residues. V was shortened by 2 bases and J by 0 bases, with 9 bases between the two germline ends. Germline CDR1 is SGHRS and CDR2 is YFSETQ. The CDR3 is CASSLTGSSYNEQFF. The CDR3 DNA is TGCGCCAGCAGCTTAACAGGAAGCTCCTACAATGAGCAGTTCTTC.

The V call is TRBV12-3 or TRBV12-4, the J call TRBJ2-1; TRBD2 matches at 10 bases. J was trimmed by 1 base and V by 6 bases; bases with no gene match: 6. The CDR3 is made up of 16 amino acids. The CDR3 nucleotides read TGTGCCAGCAGCCCCGCTAGCGGGAGTTCCTACAATGAGCAGTTCTTC. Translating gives CASSPASGSSYNEQFF.

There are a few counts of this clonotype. CDR3 DNA sequence: TGTGCCGGGGGGGACCACAATCAGCCCCAGCATTTT. Encoded protein: CAGGDHNQPQHF. This chain connects TRBV10-3 to TRBJ1-5; a weak D match, TRBD1 (5 bases). The CDR3 spans 12 residues. Trimming took 11 bases from V and 3 from J, leaving 11 bases between them. Per the germline V gene, CDR1 is ENHRY and CDR2 is SYGVKD.

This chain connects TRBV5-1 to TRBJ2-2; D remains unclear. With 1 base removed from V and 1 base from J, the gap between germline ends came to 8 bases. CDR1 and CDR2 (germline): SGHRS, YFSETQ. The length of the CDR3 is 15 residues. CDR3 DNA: TGCGCCAGCAGCTTGAGGCCAGAGAACACCGGGGAGCTGTTTTTT. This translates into CASSLRPENTGELFF.

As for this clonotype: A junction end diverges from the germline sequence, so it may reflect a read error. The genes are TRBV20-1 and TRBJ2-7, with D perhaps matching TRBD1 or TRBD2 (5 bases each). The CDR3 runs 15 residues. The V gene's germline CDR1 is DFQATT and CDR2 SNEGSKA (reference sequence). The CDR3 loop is CSARDLGTGADQEHF. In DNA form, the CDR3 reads TGCAGTGCTAGAGATCTAGGGACGGGCGCGGATCAGGAACACTTC.

As DNA, the CDR3 is TGTGCCAGCAGCTTAGCGGGGGCAGCGGGATCTAGATTGGATGAGCAGTTCTTC. It codes for CASSLAGAAGSRLDEQFF. This chain connects TRBV7-2 to TRBJ2-1; D is perhaps TRBD2 (7 bases). The CDR3 length is 18 residues. Trimming pared 0 bases from V and 8 bases from J, leaving 23 bases between. The germline V gene has CDR1 SGHTA and CDR2 FQGNSA.

The CDR3 spells CSARAWAGGYEQYF. The CDR3 nucleotides read TGCAGTGCTAGAGCGTGGGCAGGGGGCTACGAGCAGTACTTC. The V gene is TRBV20-1, the J gene TRBJ2-7; TRBD1 matches at 7 bases. V gave up 1 base and J gave up 3 bases; unmatched junction bases: 6. This CDR3 is built from 14 residues. Per the germline V gene, CDR1 is DFQATT and CDR2 is SNEGSKA (reference sequence).